The present TCR beta chain was sequenced within a study of molecular identifiers for immune sequencing clone quantification. This clonotype has at least ten counts. Previously described methods and listed TCR primers were used for bulk TCR libraries. TCRdb used MiXCR to reprocess the PCR reads, holding one entry per CDR3 protein. This sample yields some 590,000 distinct CDR3 sequences, of which roughly 25% are seen a single time; approximately 0.75% belongs to the top ten. Germline lookup yields CDR1 MGHRA and CDR2 YSYEKL. With 0 bases removed from V and 4 bases from J, the gap between germline ends came to 12 bases. There are 16 residues in the CDR3.

Sequencing was performed on naive CD8+ T cells from blood, with Jurkat cell RNA spiked in. Subset described: FACS-sorted CD8+CD4-CCR7+CD45RA+ naive T cells. This clonotype originated in a human donor in good health. Some libraries in this study had Jurkat cell RNA spiked in. The chain recombines TRBV4-1 with TRBJ1-4, with a weak D call TRBD1 (6 bases). Written as DNA, the CDR3 is TGCGCCAGCAGCCAAGACCAGGGGCAAATTAATGAAAAACTGTTTTTT. It yields the protein CASSQDQGQINEKLFF.